A selection of T cell receptor beta chains follows, all from one sample in a study of T-cell reconstitution after alpha-beta-depleted transplantation in children. Each CDR3 protein gets one entry after TCRdb re-called the PCR reads with MiXCR. The data show approximately 350,000 distinct CDR3 sequences, with around a tenth seen just once and less than 2.5% held by the top ten. This specimen was PBMCs from the stem cell graft donor, taken from the stem cell graft. The receptors were sampled from a human donor who donated a stem cell graft to a child with acute lymphoblastic leukemia. CDR3s include the opening cysteine and the closing phenylalanine or tryptophan. D genes are given only for firm matches. The size field is filled for only some rows; it gives once, few, many or a size class.

TRBD1,TRBJ2-2,many,TRBV7-7,CASSLGGQLTGELFF,TGTGCTAGCAGCTTAGGGGGACAGCTCACCGGGGAGCTGTTTTTT
NA,TRBJ2-1,NA,TRBV5-1,CASSPGLFEQFF,TGCGCCAGCAGCCCAGGACTATTTGAGCAGTTCTTC
TRBD1,TRBJ2-5,few,TRBV7-2,CASRDRGQETQYF,TGTGCCAGCAGGGACAGGGGGCAAGAGACCCAGTACTTC
NA,TRBJ2-7,NA,TRBV20-1,CSARWGGQYEQYF,TGCAGTGCTAGGTGGGGGGGGCAATACGAGCAGTACTTC
NA,TRBJ2-3,many,TRBV9,CASSVAADTQYF,TGTGCCAGCAGCGTAGCGGCAGATACGCAGTATTTT
NA,TRBJ1-5,few,TRBV19,CASIDRGRGYNQPQHF,TGTGCCAGTATCGATCGGGGACGGGGGTACAATCAGCCCCAGCATTTT
NA,TRBJ2-4,few,TRBV14,CASSQDGGKNSQYF,TGTGCCAGCAGCCAAGATGGGGGCAAAAACAGTCAGTACTTC
NA,TRBJ2-7,many,TRBV28,CASSFRGTQSYEQYF,TGTGCCAGCAGTTTCAGGGGGACTCAATCCTACGAGCAGTACTTC
NA,TRBJ1-2,NA,TRBV27,CASHTPGGYGYTF,TGTGCCAGCCACACCCCGGGGGGCTATGGCTACACCTTC
NA,TRBJ2-5,NA,TRBV5-1,CASSHLGGEETQYF,TGCGCCAGCAGTCATTTGGGGGGCGAAGAGACCCAGTACTTC
NA,TRBJ2-7,many,TRBV29-1,CSVEAGSSYEQYF,TGCAGCGTTGAGGCGGGTTCCTCCTACGAGCAGTACTTC
TRBD1,TRBJ1-1,few,TRBV20-1,CSARVDRGLTEAFF,TGCAGTGCTAGAGTCGACAGGGGGCTGACTGAAGCTTTCTTT
TRBD1,TRBJ2-1,many,TRBV15,CATSRGPGQGINEQFF,TGTGCCACCAGCAGAGGTCCGGGACAGGGGATCAATGAGCAGTTCTTC
NA,TRBJ2-1,few,TRBV6-1,CASRRGLNYNEQFF,TGTGCCAGCAGACGCGGACTAAACTACAATGAGCAGTTCTTC
TRBD1,TRBJ1-3,many,TRBV5-1,CASSVGTASGNTIYF,TGCGCCAGCAGCGTCGGGACAGCCTCTGGAAACACCATATATTTT
TRBD2,TRBJ2-3,many,TRBV20-1,CSARRAGRAFTDTQYF,TGCAGTGCTAGACGGGCGGGGAGGGCCTTCACAGATACGCAGTATTTT
TRBD1,TRBJ1-3,NA,TRBV20-1,CSAARPGQRNTIYF,TGCAGTGCCGCGAGACCGGGACAGCGAAACACCATATATTTT
NA,TRBJ2-3,few,TRBV29-1,CSVEGGETDTQYF,TGCAGCGTTGAAGGGGGCGAGACAGATACGCAGTATTTT
NA,TRBJ1-2,NA,TRBV7-2,CASSLRGGDGYTF,TGTGCCAGCAGCTTACGGGGGGGAGATGGCTACACCTTC
NA,TRBJ2-7,NA,TRBV28,CASSLGQVAVYEQYF,TGTGCCAGCAGTTTAGGACAGGTAGCGGTCTACGAGCAGTACTTC
TRBD2,TRBJ2-3,NA,TRBV10-3,CASRFGTSGRGTDTQYF,TGTGCCTCTCGCTTCGGGACTAGCGGGAGGGGCACAGATACGCAGTATTTT
TRBD2,TRBJ2-7,NA,TRBV5-1,CASSIMPGTSGRRVRVEQYF,TGCGCCAGCTCCATTATGCCAGGGACTAGCGGGAGAAGGGTCAGAGTCGAGCAGTACTTC
NA,TRBJ2-3,NA,TRBV12-3/TRBV12-4,CASWSDTQYF,TGTGCCAGCTGGTCAGATACGCAGTATTTT
NA,TRBJ1-4,few,TRBV5-8,CASSGPGVQKDEKLFF,TGTGCCAGCAGCGGACCGGGAGTCCAGAAGGATGAAAAACTGTTTTTT
NA,TRBJ1-1,NA,TRBV6-1,CASSERTVNTEAFF,TGTGCCAGCAGTGAAAGGACAGTGAACACTGAAGCTTTCTTT
NA,TRBJ1-1,few,TRBV24-1,CATSDPGTGAFF,TGTGCCACCAGTGATCCCGGGACCGGAGCTTTCTTT
TRBD2,TRBJ2-1,many,TRBV20-1,CSAGRRTGLAGGEQFF,TGCAGTGCTGGGCGACGGACGGGACTAGCGGGAGGTGAGCAGTTCTTC
NA,TRBJ1-1,few,TRBV27,CASSLRGSPTEAFF,TGTGCCAGCAGTTTAAGAGGTTCACCCACTGAAGCTTTCTTT
NA,TRBJ2-4,few,TRBV12-3/TRBV12-4,CVLAKNIQYF,TGTGTACTAGCCAAAAACATTCAGTACTTC
TRBD2,TRBJ2-3,NA,TRBV11-2,CASSAWDAGGTDTQYF,TGTGCCAGCAGCGCCTGGGACGCGGGGGGCACAGATACGCAGTATTTT
NA,TRBJ1-6,NA,TRBV10-3,CAIRDFRDTNSPLHF,TGTGCCATACGAGACTTCCGGGATACGAATTCACCCCTCCACTTT
TRBD2,TRBJ2-5,many,TRBV28,CASSHLYNRDYTLGETQYF,TGTGCCAGCAGTCATCTGTATAACCGGGACTACACACTGGGGGAGACCCAGTACTTC
NA,TRBJ2-5,NA,TRBV2,CASSGTDHRWETQYF,TGTGCCAGCAGTGGGACAGACCACCGTTGGGAGACCCAGTACTTC
TRBD2,TRBJ2-1,many,TRBV5-5,CASSLGGRLAGYNEQFF,TGTGCCAGCAGCTTGGGTGGGCGACTAGCGGGGTACAATGAGCAGTTCTTC
TRBD1,TRBJ1-1,NA,TRBV12-3/TRBV12-4,CASRVAGTGTGGMNTEAFF,TGTGCCAGCAGGGTCGCGGGGACCGGGACAGGGGGCATGAACACTGAAGCTTTCTTT
NA,TRBJ1-5,many,TRBV7-9,CASSLAGGNQPQHF,TGTGCCAGCAGTTTAGCCGGCGGCAATCAGCCCCAGCATTTT
NA,TRBJ1-5,NA,TRBV5-8,CASSRYREFNQPQHF,TGTGCCAGCAGCCGATACCGGGAGTTCAATCAGCCCCAGCATTTT
NA,TRBJ2-2,few,TRBV14,CASNRQATNTGELFF,TGTGCCAGCAACCGACAGGCGACGAACACCGGGGAGCTGTTTTTT
TRBD2,TRBJ2-1,NA,TRBV6-1,CASSRPLSGRAYNEQFF,TGTGCCAGCAGTCGACCCTTGAGCGGGAGGGCCTACAATGAGCAGTTCTTC
NA,TRBJ2-5,NA,TRBV10-3,CAITCGSCHQCF,TGTGCCATCACTTGCGGGTCCTGCCACCAGTGCTTC
NA,TRBJ2-6,NA,TRBV27,CASPPGAAGANVLTF,TGTGCCAGCCCGCCGGGGGCGGCGGGGGCCAACGTCCTGACTTTC
NA,TRBJ2-7,NA,TRBV20-1,CSARDQGGAIMGEQYF,TGCAGTGCTAGAGATCAAGGCGGTGCGATAATGGGCGAGCAGTACTTC
NA,TRBJ2-7,NA,TRBV7-2,CASSLGRNGGVAYEQYF,TGTGCCAGCAGCTTGGGTCGCAATGGGGGCGTTGCCTACGAGCAGTACTTC
TRBD1,TRBJ2-1,few,TRBV12-3/TRBV12-4,CATTPGTGGYNEQFF,TGTGCCACGACGCCCGGGACAGGGGGCTACAATGAGCAGTTCTTC
TRBD2,TRBJ2-2,NA,TRBV6-2/TRBV6-3,CASIPVGGTSQNTGELFF,TGTGCCAGCATCCCAGTAGGGGGGACTAGCCAAAACACCGGGGAGCTGTTTTTT
TRBD2,TRBJ2-5,NA,TRBV28,CASSSASGDQETQYF,TGTGCCAGCAGTTCGGCTAGCGGGGATCAAGAGACCCAGTACTTC
NA,TRBJ2-2,NA,TRBV5-1,CASSLAFFPGELFF,TGCGCCAGCAGCTTGGCCTTTTTCCCCGGGGAGCTGTTTTTT
TRBD2,TRBJ2-1,NA,TRBV5-1,CASSAGGLAGVDEQFF,TGCGCCAGCAGCGCCGGGGGACTAGCGGGAGTAGATGAGCAGTTCTTC
NA,TRBJ2-1,NA,TRBV4-3,CASSQDPGRYNEQFF,TGCGCCAGCAGCCAAGACCCCGGCCGCTACAATGAGCAGTTCTTC
NA,TRBJ1-2,NA,TRBV6-5,CASSSGRPLYGYTF,TGTGCCAGCAGTTCGGGACGGCCGCTCTATGGCTACACCTTC